What follows are 6 T cell receptor beta chains derived from one specimen sequenced in a study of circulating and synovial CD4+ cells in juvenile arthritis. Clones were sequenced by immunoSEQ multiplex PCR, and TCRdb holds only the in-frame ones, with some missing. The sample gives around 32,000 clones, 93% of which show up once; 2.5% to 3% is in the top ten. The sequencing input was CD4+ T cells from blood. The receptors shown here come from a human donor with juvenile idiopathic arthritis.

This clone has more than one count but fewer than ten. This chain links TRBV27 with TRBJ2-7, with 7 bases matching TRBD2. The trim removed 6 bases at V and 7 bases at J, leaving 9 bases unmatched. This CDR3 spans 13 amino acids. In germline, CDR1 is MNHEY, CDR2 SMNVEV (reference sequence). CDR3 DNA: TGTGCCAGCAGGGGATCGGGGGGTAGGGAGCAGTACTTC. It is translated as CASRGSGGREQYF.

V gene TRBV19 combines with J gene TRBJ1-5; unclear D gene. Germline V gene sequence: CDR1 LNHDA, CDR2 SQIVND (reference sequence). The CDR3 loop spans 13 amino acids. Trimming shortened V by 4 bases and J by 3 bases, and 7 bases separated the two germline ends. Here the CDR3 DNA reads TGTGCCAGTAGTACGGGGAACAATCAGCCCCAGCATTTT. This encodes CASSTGNNQPQHF.

V is TRBV6-5 and J is TRBJ2-6; no definite D call. The length of the CDR3 is 15 residues. From germline, CDR1 is MNHEY and CDR2 SVGAGI. Trimming left V 6 bases short and J 0 bases short, with 9 bases between. The CDR3 nucleotides are TGTGCCAGCAGCAGAGACAACTCTGGGGCCAACGTCCTGACTTTC. Protein sequence: CASSRDNSGANVLTF.

The V gene is TRBV7-3, the J gene TRBJ2-3; 9 nucleotides agree with TRBD2. Germline values: CDR1 SGHTA, CDR2 FQGTGA. This CDR3 comprises 16 residues. V trimming: 4 bases; J trimming: 4 bases; junction bases outside the gene matches: 9. This chain's CDR3 is CASSSSGTSLPDTQYF. CDR3 DNA sequence: TGTGCCAGCAGCTCCTCCGGGACTAGCTTGCCAGATACGCAGTATTTT.

The chain has TRBV28 and TRBJ1-1, with TRBD1 identical over 7 bases. V trimming: 6 bases; J trimming: 0 bases; junction bases outside the gene matches: 10. This CDR3 has 16 amino acids. CDR1 is MDHEN, CDR2 SYDVKM, per germline. The CDR3 DNA reads TGTGCCAGCAGCCGGCCTCAACAGGGGTTGAACACTGAAGCTTTCTTT. This translates into CASSRPQQGLNTEAFF.

V and J are TRBV6-5 and TRBJ2-7, with 10 bases matching TRBD2. V shed 0 bases, J shed 4 bases, and the junction held 3 bases outside the gene matches. The CDR3 contains 15 residues. The germline CDR1 and CDR2 sequences are MNHEY and SVGAGI. For the CDR3, the DNA is TGTGCCAGCAGTTACTCAGCGGGAGGGCCTTACGAGCAGTACTTC. Its protein is CASSYSAGGPYEQYF.